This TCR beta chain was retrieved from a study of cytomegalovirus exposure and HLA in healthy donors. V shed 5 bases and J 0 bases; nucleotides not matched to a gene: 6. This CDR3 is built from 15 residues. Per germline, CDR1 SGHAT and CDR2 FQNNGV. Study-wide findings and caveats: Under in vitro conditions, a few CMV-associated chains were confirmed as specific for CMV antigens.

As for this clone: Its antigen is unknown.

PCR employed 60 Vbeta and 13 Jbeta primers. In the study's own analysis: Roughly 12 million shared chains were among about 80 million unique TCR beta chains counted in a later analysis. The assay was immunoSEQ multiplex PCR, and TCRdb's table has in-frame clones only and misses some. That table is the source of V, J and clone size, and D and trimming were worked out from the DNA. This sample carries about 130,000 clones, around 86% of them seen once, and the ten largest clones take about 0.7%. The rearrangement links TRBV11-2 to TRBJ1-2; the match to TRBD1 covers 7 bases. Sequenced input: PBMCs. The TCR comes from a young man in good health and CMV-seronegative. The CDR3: CASSPGQNSNYGYTF. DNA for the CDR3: TGTGCCAGCAGCCCGGGACAGAACTCTAACTATGGCTACACCTTC. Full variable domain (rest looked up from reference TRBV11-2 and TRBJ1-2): EAGVAQSPRYKIIEKRQSVAFWCNPISGHATLYWYQQILGQGPKLLIQFQNNGVVDDSQLPKDRFSAERLKGVDSTLKIQPAKLEDSAVYLCASSPGQNSNYGYTFGSGTRLTVV.